One sample yielded the 29 T cell receptor beta chains listed below, sequenced in a study of radiotherapy plus CTLA-4 blockade in lung cancer. The assay was immunoSEQ multiplex PCR, and TCRdb's table has in-frame clones only and misses some. The profile shows around 82,000 clones, under 90% of them singletons. The starting material was peripheral blood, obtained from a patient treated with radiotherapy plus ipilimumab. The receptor source for this set is a human donor with non-small cell lung cancer who had stable disease on radiotherapy plus ipilimumab.

The chain combines TRBV10-2 with TRBJ1-2; D uncertain. CDR1 and CDR2 (germline): WSHSY, SAAADI. V dropped 3 bases and J dropped 4 bases, with 15 bases sitting between them. The CDR3 is 15 amino acids. The DNA for the CDR3 is TGCGCCAGCAGTGATACCACGGGAGGAGGCTATGGCTACACCTTC. Translated, it gives CASSDTTGGGYGYTF.

The chain couples TRBV5-1 to TRBJ1-4; D possibly corresponds to TRBD1 (6 bases). V shed 2 bases and J shed 5 bases, with 7 bases lying between them. In germline, CDR1 is SGHRS, CDR2 YFSETQ. The CDR3 totals 13 residues. CDR3 nucleotides: TGCGCCAGCAGCTTAGGACAGAATGAAAAACTGTTTTTT. Translated, it gives CASSLGQNEKLFF.

The rearrangement uses TRBV19 and TRBJ1-5, with 9 bases aligning to TRBD1. Trimming cost V 7 bases and J 3 bases; bases outside gene matches: 10. The CDR3 sequence is 16 residues long. The V gene's germline CDR1 is LNHDA and CDR2 SQIVND (reference sequence). In DNA form, the CDR3 reads TGTGCCAGTAACCCGACCGGACAGGGGATCAATCAGCCCCAGCATTTT. This encodes CASNPTGQGINQPQHF.

The CDR3 reads CAISWAGGSTDTQYF. The DNA of the CDR3 is TGTGCCATCAGCTGGGCGGGGGGATCGACAGATACGCAGTATTTT. The gene calls are TRBV10-3 and TRBJ2-3, with TRBD2 matching 8 bases. Trimming cost V 6 bases and J 3 bases; bases outside gene matches: 8. Germline V lookup: CDR1 ENHRY, CDR2 SYGVKD. There are 15 residues in the CDR3.

J is TRBJ2-3 and V is TRBV7-2; D is unresolved. The CDR3 consists of 14 residues. Trimming removed 1 base from V and 2 bases from J, with 7 bases in between. Germline CDR1 is SGHTA and CDR2 is FQGNSA. The CDR3 nucleotides read TGTGCCAGCAGCTTAGTATCTTCCACAGATACGCAGTATTTT. Its translation: CASSLVSSTDTQYF.

The gene calls are TRBV14 and TRBJ2-7; 8 nucleotides match TRBD1. This CDR3 is 15 amino acids long. Trimming at V came to 4 bases and at J to 1 base, leaving 6 bases not matched to a gene. Germline V lookup: CDR1 SGHDN, CDR2 FVKESK. The CDR3 is CASSLQTGASYEQYF. Here the CDR3 DNA reads TGTGCCAGCAGCCTACAGACAGGGGCGTCCTACGAGCAGTACTTC. The entire variable domain, with the rest obtained from reference TRBV14 and TRBJ2-7, is as follows: EAGVTQFPSHSVIEKGQTVTLRCDPISGHDNLYWYRRVMGKEIKFLLHFVKESKQDESGMPNNRFLAERTGGTYSTLKVQPAELEDSGVYFCASSLQTGASYEQYFGPGTRLTVT.

The chain has TRBV2 and TRBJ2-3; the match to TRBD2 covers 7 bases. This CDR3 comprises 16 residues. The V segment lost 8 bases and the J segment 3 bases; nucleotides outside the gene matches: 14. Germline values: CDR1 SNHLY, CDR2 FYNNEI. The CDR3 DNA reads as TGTGCCAGCGGTACCCGCCTCGCGGGAGAGACAGATACGCAGTATTTT. This encodes CASGTRLAGETDTQYF.

The rearrangement uses TRBV7-8 and TRBJ2-5; TRBD2 might be the D (5 bases). Germline-derived CDR1 and CDR2 are SGHVS and FQNEAQ. This CDR3 contains 14 residues. The germline V and J ends were trimmed by 5 bases and 4 bases, with 14 bases remaining between them. The CDR3 here is CASSPTNGGETQYF. In DNA, the CDR3 is TGTGCCAGCAGCCCGACGAACGGAGGAGAGACCCAGTACTTC.

The V call is TRBV2, the J call TRBJ1-1; no definite D call. V lost 7 bases and J 6 bases, leaving 15 bases between the germline ends. The V gene's germline CDR1 is SNHLY and CDR2 FYNNEI. CDR3 length equals 13 residues. CDR3 in DNA: TGTGCCAGCATTAAGTGGCCGGGGTCTGAAGCTTTCTTT. Residues: CASIKWPGSEAFF. The full variable domain, its missing parts supplied by reference TRBV2 and TRBJ1-1, is EPEVTQTPSHQVTQMGQEVILRCVPISNHLYFYWYRQILGQKVEFLVSFYNNEISEKSEIFDDQFSVERPDGSNFTLKIRSTKLEDSAMYFCASIKWPGSEAFFGQGTRLTVV.

V gene TRBV28 combines with J gene TRBJ1-5; TRBD1 matches 7 bases. CDR3 length: 14 residues. Germline CDR1 and CDR2: MDHEN and SYDVKM. V lost 6 bases to trimming and J lost 6 bases; unmatched junction nucleotides: 8. For the CDR3, the DNA is TGTGCCAGCAGCACAGGGACAGTCGGTCAGCCCCAGCATTTT. Its protein is CASSTGTVGQPQHF. The full variable domain, in which reference TRBV28 and TRBJ1-5 provide the parts outside the CDR3, is DVKVTQSSRYLVKRTGEKVFLECVQDMDHENMFWYRQDPGLGLRLIYFSYDVKMKEKGDIPEGYSVSREKKERFSLILESASTNQTSMYLCASSTGTVGQPQHFGDGTRLSIL.

The rearrangement uses TRBV7-2 and TRBJ2-1, with D perhaps being TRBD1 or TRBD2 (6 bases each). V was trimmed by 5 bases and J by 5 bases, leaving 19 bases between them. Per the germline V gene, CDR1 is SGHTA and CDR2 is FQGNSA. The CDR3 extends over 16 amino acids. The CDR3 loop is CASSLFAGQLNNEQFF. CDR3 nucleotide sequence: TGTGCCAGCAGCCTTTTCGCGGGACAACTAAACAATGAGCAGTTCTTC.

The J gene is TRBJ2-7, the V gene TRBV11-2; the D is unclear. The CDR3 loop spans 14 amino acids. Germline CDR1 and CDR2: SGHAT and FQNNGV. The V end lost 5 bases, the J end lost 1 base, and 12 bases lay between the germline ends. The CDR3 DNA reads as TGTGCCAGCAGCCACCGCGACCTGTCCTACGAGCAGTACTTC. Translated, it gives CASSHRDLSYEQYF.

With regard to this clone: Other DNA sequences from this sample encode an identical CDR3 as well. The CDR3 region is CASSLWGVGGSPLHF. In DNA, the CDR3 is TGTGCCAGCAGCTTATGGGGGGTCGGGGGGTCACCCCTCCACTTT. The genes are TRBV7-2 and TRBJ1-6, with a possible D match to TRBD1 (5 bases). The CDR3 is 15 amino acids. Germline assignment: CDR1 SGHTA and CDR2 FQGNSA. V dropped 2 bases and J dropped 10 bases, with 15 bases sitting between them.

The rearrangement links TRBV28 to TRBJ2-5, with D possibly being TRBD1 or TRBD2 (5 bases each). V shed 7 bases and J shed 0 bases, with 12 bases lying between them. This CDR3 comprises 14 residues. The germline CDR1 and CDR2 sequences are MDHEN and SYDVKM. The CDR3 sequence is CASKRGRYQETQYF. In DNA form, the CDR3 reads TGTGCCAGCAAAAGGGGACGATACCAAGAGACCCAGTACTTC. Combining the CDR3 with reference TRBV28 and TRBJ2-5 gives the whole variable domain DVKVTQSSRYLVKRTGEKVFLECVQDMDHENMFWYRQDPGLGLRLIYFSYDVKMKEKGDIPEGYSVSREKKERFSLILESASTNQTSMYLCASKRGRYQETQYFGPGTRLLVL.

The V and J genes are TRBV6-5 and TRBJ2-7; 7 bases are a match to TRBD1. Trimming took 0 bases from V and 3 from J; bases not matched to a gene: 2. The CDR3 length is 14 residues. Germline CDR1 MNHEY, CDR2 SVGAGI. The CDR3 sequence: CASSYSGQIYEQYF. The CDR3 DNA sequence: TGTGCCAGCAGTTACTCGGGACAGATCTACGAGCAGTACTTC.

The chain is built from TRBV6-1 and TRBJ2-2; D is uncertain. The V end lost 6 bases, the J end lost 5 bases, and 16 bases lay between the germline ends. This CDR3 has 15 amino acids. The V gene's germline CDR1 is MNHNS and CDR2 SASEGT. CDR3 bases: TGTGCCAGCAGCGAAAGGGCGTTTTGGACCGGGGAGCTGTTTTTT. Its protein product is CASSERAFWTGELFF.

The chain employs TRBV12-1 and TRBJ2-5; the table assigns TRBD1, which was not confirmed against the DNA. TRBV12-1 is a pseudogene segment. The CDR3 consists of 20 residues. For the CDR3, the DNA is TGTGCCAGCAGCCCTAAACCGGGACAGGGGGCGAGGTTCGGCCAAGAGACCCAGTACTTC. Translated, it gives CASSPKPGQGARFGQETQYF.

The V call is TRBV19, the J call TRBJ1-5; D is ambiguous. In germline, CDR1 is LNHDA, CDR2 SQIVND (reference sequence). Trimming shortened V by 5 bases and J by 3 bases, and 17 bases separated the two germline ends. This CDR3 contains 16 residues. CDR3 region: CASSGVGRADNQPQHF. The CDR3 coding sequence is TGTGCCAGTAGTGGGGTGGGGAGGGCCGACAATCAGCCCCAGCATTTT.

The gene calls are TRBV6-1 and TRBJ2-1, with D perhaps TRBD1 or TRBD2 (6 bases each). This CDR3 contains 14 residues. The germline V gene encodes CDR1 MNHNS and CDR2 SASEGT. The ends were cut back, 10 bases at V and 6 bases at J, with 19 bases in the middle. CDR3: CATQGRRVFNEQFF. The CDR3 DNA is TGTGCCACCCAGGGGAGGAGGGTTTTCAATGAGCAGTTCTTC.

The chain links TRBV6-1 to TRBJ2-2; D not resolved. The germline V and J ends were trimmed by 7 bases and 4 bases, with 10 bases remaining between them. Germline CDR1 reads MNHNS; CDR2 reads SASEGT. This CDR3 contains 13 residues. CDR3 coding DNA: TGTGCCAGCACCCAAGGCCTCACCGGGGAGCTGTTTTTT. This codes for CASTQGLTGELFF.

V is TRBV10-3 and J is TRBJ2-5; 8 positions agree with TRBD1. Per the germline V gene, CDR1 is ENHRY and CDR2 is SYGVKD. V shed 5 bases and J 2 bases; nucleotides not matched to a gene: 7. The CDR3 has 15 amino acids. Here the CDR3 DNA reads TGTGCCATCAGTACCGACAGGGGACCTCAAGAGACCCAGTACTTC. Translating it yields CAISTDRGPQETQYF.

The chain has TRBV2 and TRBJ2-1; the match to TRBD2 covers 13 bases. CDR3 size: 15 residues. V gave up 4 bases and J gave up 9 bases; unmatched junction bases: 6. CDR1 is SNHLY, CDR2 FYNNEI, per germline. CDR3 residues: CASSVRTSGSSEQFF. CDR3 sequence (DNA): TGTGCCAGCAGTGTAAGGACTAGCGGGAGTAGTGAGCAGTTCTTC.

This clone was seen just once. This sequence joins TRBV7-8 and TRBJ2-1, with D hard to call. The CDR3 totals 12 residues. The V end was cut by 5 bases, the J end by 9 bases, with 11 bases between. From germline, CDR1 is SGHVS and CDR2 FQNEAQ. The CDR3, as DNA: TGTGCCAGCAGCAACACCGCGATTGAGCAGTTCTTC. Translating it yields CASSNTAIEQFF.

J is TRBJ2-6 and V is TRBV6-1; 11 bases align to TRBD1. Germline values: CDR1 MNHNS, CDR2 SASEGT. There are 15 residues in the CDR3. Here the CDR3 DNA reads TGTGCTGGACAGGGGGCGTCCGCTGGGGCCAACGTCCTGACTTTC. Its translation is CAGQGASAGANVLTF.

This chain joins TRBV28 and TRBJ2-7; TRBD1 is a possible D gene (6 bases). Trimming removed 3 bases from V and 0 bases from J, with 12 bases in between. Germline assignment: CDR1 MDHEN and CDR2 SYDVKM. CDR3 length: 15 residues. CDR3 sequence reads: CASSFMVDSSYEQYF. The CDR3 DNA follows: TGTGCCAGCAGTTTCATGGTGGACAGCTCCTACGAGCAGTACTTC.

V gene TRBV5-1 combines with J gene TRBJ2-7; TRBD2 matches 9 bases. The germline V gene has CDR1 SGHRS and CDR2 YFSETQ. This CDR3 region has 15 residues. J gave up 3 bases and V 0 bases, and 4 bases lay outside the gene matches. CDR3 amino acids: CASSLVAGGNYEQYF. Written as DNA, the CDR3 is TGCGCCAGCAGCTTGGTTGCGGGAGGGAACTACGAGCAGTACTTC.

This chain connects TRBV19 to TRBJ1-5; D ambiguous. V shed 3 bases and J shed 1 base, with 7 bases lying between them. This CDR3 is built from 14 residues. Looked up from germline, CDR1 is LNHDA and CDR2 is SQIVND (reference sequence). DNA of the CDR3: TGTGCCAGTAGTATCCCAGGCAGCAATCAGCCCCAGCATTTT. Translating it yields CASSIPGSNQPQHF.

The chain has TRBV5-5 and TRBJ1-5; D perhaps matches TRBD1 (5 bases). The length of the CDR3 is 15 residues. Trimming stripped 1 base from V and 6 bases from J, with 14 bases between. Per the germline V gene, CDR1 is SGHKS and CDR2 is YYEKEE (reference sequence). The chain's CDR3 is CASSLNAQGGQPQHF. CDR3 bases: TGTGCCAGCAGCTTGAATGCGCAGGGAGGTCAGCCCCAGCATTTT.

This clone was seen a single time. The chain has TRBV7-6 and TRBJ2-5; maybe TRBD2 (6 bases). V gave up 1 base and J gave up 1 base, with 10 bases separating them. The length of the CDR3 is 15 residues. CDR1 and CDR2 (germline): SGHVS, FNYEAQ. The CDR3 sequence is CASSLGAGTQETQYF. CDR3 nucleotide sequence: TGTGCCAGCAGCTTAGGGGCGGGGACCCAAGAGACCCAGTACTTC.